This TCR beta chain was obtained from a study of T cells in tuberculosis. With respect to this clone: The target antigen is unknown.

The repertoire was sequenced with immunoSEQ multiplex PCR; TCRdb's copy has only in-frame clones and lacks some. This sample has approximately 20,000 clones, with about 96% found just once. Study-wide points: Selection depended on which cryopreserved specimens were available. The TCR-beta difference was not significant; alpha differences partly reflected length.

CDR1 MNHEY and CDR2 SMNVEV come from the germline V gene (reference sequence). CDR3 length equals 13 residues. V dropped 4 bases and J dropped 1 base, with 7 bases sitting between them. The chain uses TRBV27 and TRBJ1-1, with D perhaps matching TRBD1 (5 bases). The receptor was isolated from a donor aged 10 to 29 with latent tuberculosis or without tuberculosis infection. The sequenced material came from PBMCs. DNA of the CDR3: TGTGCCAGCAGTTCGACAGCGAACACTGAAGCTTTCTTT. Amino acid sequence: CASSSTANTEAFF.